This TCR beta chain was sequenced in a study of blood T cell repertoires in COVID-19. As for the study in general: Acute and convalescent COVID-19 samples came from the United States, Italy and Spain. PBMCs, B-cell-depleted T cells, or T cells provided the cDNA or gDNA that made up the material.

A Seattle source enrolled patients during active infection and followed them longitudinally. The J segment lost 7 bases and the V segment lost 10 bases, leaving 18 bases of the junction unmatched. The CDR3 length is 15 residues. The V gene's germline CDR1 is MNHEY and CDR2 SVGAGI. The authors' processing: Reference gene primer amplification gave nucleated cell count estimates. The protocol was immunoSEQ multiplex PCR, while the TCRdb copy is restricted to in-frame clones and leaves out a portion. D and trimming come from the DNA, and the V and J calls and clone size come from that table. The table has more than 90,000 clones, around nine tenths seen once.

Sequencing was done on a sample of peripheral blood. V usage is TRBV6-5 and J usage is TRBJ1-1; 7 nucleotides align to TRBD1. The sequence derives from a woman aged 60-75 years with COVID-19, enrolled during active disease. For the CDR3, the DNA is TGTGCCACCACCGACAGGGCGGATATGAGGGATGAAGCTTTCTTT. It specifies CATTDRADMRDEAFF.